One sample yielded the 21 T cell receptor beta chains listed below, sequenced in a study of OX40 agonist ivuxolimab in advanced cancers. Assay used: immunoSEQ multiplex PCR; TCRdb lists only in-frame clones, some missing. The top ten clones hold around 3.8% of a sample with over 30,000 clones, around 90% of them seen once. The sequencing used CD4+ or CD8+ T cells sorted from blood, collected in a trial of the OX40 agonist ivuxolimab. Receptors were obtained from an adult with an advanced solid tumor such as melanoma, head and neck, liver or kidney cancer.

The chain has TRBV18 and TRBJ2-3, with D tentatively TRBD1 (5 bases). This CDR3 is 14 amino acids long. CDR1 is KGHSH, CDR2 LQKENI, per germline. The V gene lost 8 bases and the J gene lost 0 bases, with 12 bases spanning the gap. This CDR3 reads CASVRTTSTDTQYF. For the CDR3, the DNA is TGTGCCAGCGTTCGGACAACTAGCACAGATACGCAGTATTTT.

The chain carries TRBV18 and TRBJ2-1; D unclear. The germline CDR1 and CDR2 sequences are KGHSH and LQKENI. V was shortened by 2 bases and J by 8 bases, with 10 bases between the two germline ends. The CDR3 is made up of 13 amino acids. The chain's CDR3 is CASSPNGRDEQFF. The DNA of the CDR3 is TGTGCCAGCTCACCAAATGGACGGGATGAGCAGTTCTTC. Full variable domain (remainder filled in from reference TRBV18 and TRBJ2-1): NAGVMQNPRHLVRRRGQEARLRCSPMKGHSHVYWYRQLPEEGLKFMVYLQKENIIDESGMPKERFSAEFPKEGPSILRIQQVVRGDSAAYFCASSPNGRDEQFFGPGTRLTVL.

The rearrangement uses TRBV20-1 and TRBJ1-1; 7 bases are shared with TRBD1. From germline, CDR1 is DFQATT and CDR2 SNEGSKA (reference sequence). Trimming removed 6 bases from V and 8 bases from J; junction bases left unmatched: 6. The CDR3 consists of 11 residues. CDR3 protein: CSARGQLEAFF. The CDR3 coding sequence is TGCAGTGCGAGGGGACAGCTAGAAGCTTTCTTT.

The rearrangement uses TRBV6-5 and TRBJ2-2; perhaps TRBD1 as D (6 bases). Germline loops: CDR1 MNHEY, CDR2 SVGAGI. Trimming removed 6 bases from V and 1 base from J, with 12 bases in between. The CDR3 runs to 15 residues. CDR3 bases: TGTGCCAGCAGCTATCGGACAGTGAACACCGGGGAGCTGTTTTTT. The encoded protein is CASSYRTVNTGELFF.

V gene TRBV30 combines with J gene TRBJ1-2; D is unresolved. The CDR3 has 13 residues. The V and J ends lost 0 bases and 7 bases respectively, with 12 bases between them. In germline, CDR1 is GTSNPN, CDR2 SVGIG (reference sequence). The CDR3 region has the DNA TGTGCCTGGAGTGTATTTCCCAAATCTGGCTACACCTTC. Protein: CAWSVFPKSGYTF. Combining the CDR3 with reference TRBV30 and TRBJ1-2 gives the whole variable domain SQTIHQWPATLVQPVGSPLSLECTVEGTSNPNLYWYRQAAGRGLQLLFYSVGIGQISSEVPQNLSASRPQDRQFILSSKKLLLSDSGFYLCAWSVFPKSGYTFGSGTRLTVV.

The V and J genes are TRBV15 and TRBJ2-6; D unresolved. Looked up from germline, CDR1 is LNHNV and CDR2 is YYDKDF (reference sequence). V dropped 4 bases and J dropped 2 bases, with 12 bases sitting between them. CDR3 length equals 16 residues. CDR3 loop: CATSKKTVTGANVLTF. The CDR3 DNA follows: TGTGCCACCAGCAAGAAAACAGTCACTGGGGCCAACGTCCTGACTTTC. Drawing the rest from reference TRBV15 and TRBJ2-6, the complete variable domain is DAMVIQNPRYQVTQFGKPVTLSCSQTLNHNVMYWYQQKSSQAPKLLFHYYDKDFNNEADTPDNFQSRRPNTSFCFLDIRSPGLGDTAMYLCATSKKTVTGANVLTFGAGSRLTVL.

The count of this clone is one. V is TRBV29-1 and J is TRBJ2-3; D is ambiguous. This CDR3 comprises 14 residues. CDR1 and CDR2 from the germline V gene are SQVTM and ANQGSEA. The V end was cut by 0 bases, the J end by 2 bases, with 9 bases between. The CDR3, as DNA: TGCAGCGTTGAAGATCGGGCTAACACAGATACGCAGTATTTT. Residues: CSVEDRANTDTQYF.

CDR3 region: CASSQKGRTGELFF. In DNA form, the CDR3 reads TGTGCCAGCAGTCAGAAGGGGCGAACCGGGGAGCTGTTTTTT. The gene calls are TRBV28 and TRBJ2-2; weak D call: TRBD1 (5 bases). From germline, CDR1 is MDHEN and CDR2 SYDVKM. This CDR3 is 14 amino acids long. Trimming took off 5 bases at V and 5 bases at J, with 12 bases between the two ends.

This chain uses TRBV2 with TRBJ2-7, with D unclear. Germline V CDR1 and CDR2: SNHLY, FYNNEI. The CDR3 runs 11 residues. The ends were cut back, 8 bases at V and 2 bases at J, with 7 bases in the middle. The chain's CDR3 is CASGSTYEQYF. Written as DNA, the CDR3 is TGTGCCAGCGGGTCGACCTACGAGCAGTACTTC.

V is TRBV19 and J is TRBJ1-5; 8 bases are a match to TRBD1. Trimming cost V 6 bases and J 0 bases; bases outside gene matches: 7. CDR3 size: 16 residues. Looked up from germline, CDR1 is LNHDA and CDR2 is SQIVND (reference sequence). CDR3 protein: CASRVGTGISNQPQHF. Written as DNA, the CDR3 is TGTGCCAGTAGAGTGGGGACAGGAATTAGCAATCAGCCCCAGCATTTT.

V gene TRBV30 combines with J gene TRBJ1-4; tentative D call: TRBD1 (5 bases). The ends were cut back, 6 bases at V and 4 bases at J, with 15 bases in the middle. CDR3 length: 14 amino acids. The V gene's germline CDR1 is GTSNPN and CDR2 SVGIG (reference sequence). The CDR3 nucleotides read TGTGCCTGCTTACCGGGACGGATTAATGAAAAACTGTTTTTT. Translation gives CACLPGRINEKLFF. Supplemented by reference TRBV30 and TRBJ1-4, the full variable domain reads SQTIHQWPATLVQPVGSPLSLECTVEGTSNPNLYWYRQAAGRGLQLLFYSVGIGQISSEVPQNLSASRPQDRQFILSSKKLLLSDSGFYLCACLPGRINEKLFFGSGTQLSVL.

The chain recombines TRBV13 with TRBJ2-5; 7 bases map to TRBD2. J was trimmed by 5 bases and V by 5 bases; bases with no gene match: 11. The CDR3 consists of 15 residues. Germline assignment: CDR1 PRHDT and CDR2 FYEKMQ (reference sequence). CDR3 coding DNA: TGTGCCAGCAGCCGCGGGGGTAAAAGGAGGGAGACCCAGTACTTC. The encoded protein is CASSRGGKRRETQYF.

This clone was recorded only once. The V gene is TRBV14, the J gene TRBJ1-6, with TRBD1 matching 7 bases. The V gene's germline CDR1 is SGHDN and CDR2 FVKESK. The CDR3 loop spans 15 amino acids. V was clipped by 0 bases and J by 10 bases; unmatched bases: 6. In nucleotides, the CDR3 is TGTGCCAGCAGCCAAGATGCGACAGGGTGGTCACCCCTCCACTTT. As protein: CASSQDATGWSPLHF.

This chain connects TRBV11-2 to TRBJ2-5, with a possible D match to TRBD2 (5 bases). The CDR3 runs 14 residues. V was trimmed by 1 base and J by 1 base, leaving 7 bases between them. CDR1 is SGHAT and CDR2 is FQNNGV in the germline V gene. The DNA of the CDR3 is TGTGCCAGCAGCTTAGTGAGGGTCCAAGAGACCCAGTACTTC. This sequence encodes CASSLVRVQETQYF.

In this sample, this clone turned up once. V is TRBV19 and J is TRBJ2-5; 10 bases agree with TRBD1. Germline assignment: CDR1 LNHDA and CDR2 SQIVND (reference sequence). This CDR3 region has 13 residues. The ends lost 11 bases at V and 3 bases at J; junction bases unmatched: 6. The CDR3 region is CAARGTGEETQYF. CDR3 in DNA: TGTGCCGCCCGAGGGACAGGGGAAGAGACCCAGTACTTC.

V and J are TRBV5-1 and TRBJ2-5, with 7 bases fitting TRBD2. The CDR3 contains 15 residues. Trimming removed 0 bases from V and 5 bases from J; junction bases left unmatched: 7. Germline CDR1 is SGHRS and CDR2 is YFSETQ. CDR3 nucleotides: TGCGCCAGCAGCTTGGGGGGGAGGGCCCCCGAGACCCAGTACTTC. As protein: CASSLGGRAPETQYF.

The V gene is TRBV25-1, the J gene TRBJ1-1, with D possibly TRBD1 on 5 matching bases. The length of the CDR3 is 12 residues. The germline V gene encodes CDR1 MGHDK and CDR2 SYGVNS. Trimming took off 5 bases at V and 11 bases at J, with 15 bases between the two ends. This CDR3 is CASSQGVGPAFF. The CDR3, as DNA: TGTGCCAGCAGTCAGGGTGTTGGACCTGCTTTCTTT.

On this clone itself: At one boundary the junction diverges from the germline segment, which might be a read error. The chain combines TRBV6-5 with TRBJ2-7; D call uncertain. The CDR3 length is 11 residues. Germline V gene lookup returns CDR1 MNHEY and CDR2 SVGAGI. The DNA of the CDR3 is TGTGCCAGCAGTTACTCCCACGAGCAGTACTTC. Translating it yields CASSYSHEQYF.

The J gene is TRBJ1-5, the V gene TRBV19; D gene uncertain. The germline V gene encodes CDR1 LNHDA and CDR2 SQIVND (reference sequence). The CDR3 totals 13 residues. V lost 5 bases and J lost 9, with 14 bases in between. As DNA, the CDR3 is TGTGCCAGTAGTTCGGACGGGAGCGGGCCCCAGCATTTT. Translating it yields CASSSDGSGPQHF.

This chain links TRBV7-9 with TRBJ2-1; no firm D call. This CDR3 spans 13 amino acids. Germline CDR1 and CDR2: SEHNR and FQNEAQ (reference sequence). V was pared by 5 bases and J by 9 bases, with 14 bases between. CDR3 nucleotide sequence: TGTGCCAGCAGCCCCCAAAAGATCAGTGAGCAGTTCTTC. Translation gives CASSPQKISEQFF.

The chain is built from TRBV5-1 and TRBJ2-7; D is perhaps TRBD1 (5 bases). CDR3 size: 15 residues. Germline loops: CDR1 SGHRS, CDR2 YFSETQ. V shed 3 bases and J shed 3 bases, with 16 bases lying between them. The CDR3 DNA follows: TGCGCCAGCAGCTCGAGTATGGGGCAGGGCTACGAGCAGTACTTC. It translates to CASSSSMGQGYEQYF. Based on the CDR3 plus reference TRBV5-1 and TRBJ2-7, the full variable domain is KAGVTQTPRYLIKTRGQQVTLSCSPISGHRSVSWYQQTPGQGLQFLFEYFSETQRNKGNFPGRFSGRQFSNSRSEMNVSTLELGDSALYLCASSSSMGQGYEQYFGPGTRLTVT.